The text below deals with one T cell receptor beta chain. Patients chosen for sequencing had CD8+CD57+ cells that had expanded, as shown by flow cytometry. Each patient had severe acquired aplastic anemia. Genomic DNA constituted the template upon which TCR beta VDJ and CDR3 profiling was performed. MiXCR was run by TCRdb on the reads, yielding one entry per CDR3 protein. The table shows about 98,000 distinct CDR3 sequences, with roughly two thirds occurring only once. Germline V gene lookup returns CDR1 WSHSY and CDR2 SAAADI. V was clipped by 3 bases and J by 2 bases, with 12 bases between them. The CDR3 contains 15 residues. The sample originates from a study of CD8+CD57+ T cells in acquired aplastic anemia. Turning to the study itself: CD4+ and CD8+ cells, once sorted, gave DNA averaging 3.2 ug.

The chain links TRBV10-2 to TRBJ2-3; no clear D. The TCR originated in a human donor with aplastic anemia. The sample taken for sequencing was sorted CD4+, CD8+, or CD8+CD57+ T cells (not recorded which) from PBMCs. CDR3 in DNA: TGCGCCAGCAGTGACGCCGGCTCTCTCACAGATACGCAGTATTTT. Translating it yields CASSDAGSLTDTQYF.